These T cell receptor beta chains were read from a single sample in a study of blood T cell repertoires in COVID-19. Sequenced by immunoSEQ multiplex PCR; TCRdb stores in-frame clones only, minus some. The data show approximately 250,000 clones, approximately 85% seen once. The sample comprised PBMCs or T cells enriched from blood (not recorded which). These receptor sequences come from a woman aged 25-40 years who had recovered from COVID-19. Each CDR3 is given with its conserved first and last residue. The D gene is left open where the match is weak. The size field is filled for only some rows; it gives once, few, many or a size class.

j_gene,v_gene,abundance,d_gene,CDR3nt,CDR3aa
TRBJ1-1,TRBV2,few,-,TGTGCCAGCGGGGGCAACACTGAAGCTTTCTTT,CASGGNTEAFF
TRBJ2-5,TRBV29-1,-,-,TGCAGCGTTGACAATATCAGACAAGAGACCCAGTACTTC,CSVDNIRQETQYF
TRBJ1-2,TRBV6-5,once,-,TGTGCCAGCAGGGTTCGGGACACCTATGGCTACACCTTC,CASRVRDTYGYTF
TRBJ1-2,TRBV7-9,-,-,TGTGCCAGCAGCCCCAGGGTTTTTTCTCCCTATGGCTACACCTTC,CASSPRVFSPYGYTF
TRBJ1-4,TRBV27,-,TRBD1,TGTGCCAGCAGTTTGGTGGCCAGGGGGCCGGATGAAAAACTGTTTTTT,CASSLVARGPDEKLFF
TRBJ2-7,TRBV7-9,-,-,TGTGCCAGCAGCGGCCAAGGGAGGGGGGCCTACGAGCAGTACTTC,CASSGQGRGAYEQYF
TRBJ1-4,TRBV5-5,-,-,TGTGCCAGCAGCTTGGGGCAGGAAAAACTGTTTTTT,CASSLGQEKLFF
TRBJ1-6,TRBV27,-,TRBD1,TGTGCCAGCAGTTTTAGGACAGGGGGACTTTCACCCCTCCACTTT,CASSFRTGGLSPLHF
TRBJ2-7,TRBV10-3,once,-,TGTGCCATCAGCCCCAATTACGAGCAGTACTTC,CAISPNYEQYF
TRBJ1-1,TRBV5-1,-,-,TGCGCCAGCAGCTCAGGACAGATGAACACTGAAGCTTTCTTT,CASSSGQMNTEAFF
TRBJ2-3,TRBV7-2,-,-,TGTGCCAGCAGCTCCAAATGGGGGCGCACGCAGTATTTT,CASSSKWGRTQYF
TRBJ1-2,TRBV7-3,once,-,TGTGCCAGCAGCTTAACGTTGAGAGGAGGCGATGGCTACACCTTC,CASSLTLRGGDGYTF
TRBJ1-2,TRBV6-5,-,-,TGTGCCAGCAGTTACTATTACAGGGATGGCTACACCTTC,CASSYYYRDGYTF
TRBJ2-7,TRBV9,-,-,TGTGCCAGCAGCTCCCGGGACACCCCCTACGAGCAGTACTTC,CASSSRDTPYEQYF
TRBJ1-4,TRBV28,few,TRBD1,TGTGCCAGCAGTTTCAGGGGGTGGGATGAAAAACTGTTTTTT,CASSFRGWDEKLFF
TRBJ2-2,TRBV7-9,-,TRBD2,TGTGCCAGCAGTTCCTCTAGCGGGAGATGGACCGGGGAGCTGTTTTTT,CASSSSSGRWTGELFF
TRBJ1-2,TRBV5-1,-,-,TGCGCCAGCAGCTTGGTGGCAGGACAGAACTATGGCTACACCTTC,CASSLVAGQNYGYTF
TRBJ2-6,TRBV7-3,once,-,TGTGCCAGCAGCACCAACATCCACCCTGGGGCCAACGTCCTGACTTTC,CASSTNIHPGANVLTF
TRBJ1-6,TRBV11-3,-,-,TGTGCCAGCAGCTGGGAGGGACGCTCCTATAATTCACCCCTCCACTTT,CASSWEGRSYNSPLHF
TRBJ1-1,TRBV11-2,-,-,TGTGCCAGCAGCTACCGGCTTGGGCAGGGGAGGGTTGGGGGTGAAGCTTTCTTT,CASSYRLGQGRVGGEAFF
TRBJ1-2,TRBV24-1,-,TRBD1,TGTGCCACCAGTGATACCCCCGGGACAGATAATGGCTACACCTTC,CATSDTPGTDNGYTF
TRBJ2-1,TRBV7-8,-,TRBD1,TGTGCCAGCAGCCCGGACAGGGCCTACAATGAGCAGTTCTTC,CASSPDRAYNEQFF
TRBJ2-7,TRBV15,-,TRBD2,TGTGCCACCAGCACCCTCGGACTAGCGGGAAACCCCTTTACCTACGAGCAGTACTTC,CATSTLGLAGNPFTYEQYF
TRBJ2-7,TRBV5-1,-,TRBD2,TGCGCCAGCAGCTTGGAGGTAGCGGGAACCTACGAGCAGTACTTC,CASSLEVAGTYEQYF
TRBJ1-1,TRBV28,-,TRBD1,TGTGCCAGCAGTTGGGCGACAGGGGCCACTGAAGCTTTCTTT,CASSWATGATEAFF
TRBJ1-2,TRBV5-6,-,-,TGTGCCAGCAGCTTAGGACAGAGCTATGGCTACACCTTC,CASSLGQSYGYTF
TRBJ1-3,TRBV7-8,once,-,TGTGCCAGCAGCTTTACAGGGTCCCCGGACACCATATATTTT,CASSFTGSPDTIYF
TRBJ2-7,TRBV11-3,once,TRBD1,TGTGCCAGCAGCTTAGCCGCGACAGGGGGCCTGGGAAACGAGCAGTACTTC,CASSLAATGGLGNEQYF
TRBJ2-3,TRBV10-3,-,-,TGTGCCATCAGTGAGGGACTACTTAACACAGATACGCAGTATTTT,CAISEGLLNTDTQYF
TRBJ2-1,TRBV27,few,-,TGTGCCAGCAGCCGAGGACTCCTCTACAATGAGCAGTTCTTC,CASSRGLLYNEQFF
TRBJ1-5,TRBV15,-,TRBD1,TGTGCCACCAGCGAAGGGACAGGGGGCAGATCGGGCAATCAGCCCCAGCATTTT,CATSEGTGGRSGNQPQHF
TRBJ2-7,TRBV24-1,-,-,TGTGCCACCTATAAGTTCGGGGGAGGGGGTTACGAGCAGTACTTC,CATYKFGGGGYEQYF
TRBJ1-1,TRBV5-6,few,-,TGTGCCAGCAGCTGGGGGGGACCGATGAACACTGAAGCTTTCTTT,CASSWGGPMNTEAFF
TRBJ2-7,TRBV7-9,-,TRBD1,TGTGCCAGCAGCCGGACAGGGGATCGGTACGAGCAGTACTTC,CASSRTGDRYEQYF
TRBJ1-2,TRBV6-5,-,-,TGTGCCAGCAGCAGCAGGGGAGCTAACTATGGCTACACCTTC,CASSSRGANYGYTF
TRBJ2-3,TRBV9,-,-,TGTGCCAGCAGCGTAGCGACTAGTGTACCAGATACGCAGTATTTT,CASSVATSVPDTQYF
TRBJ1-5,TRBV30,-,TRBD1,TGTGCCTGGACTAGGGACAGGGGGATCTTGGGCAATCAGCCCCAGCATTTT,CAWTRDRGILGNQPQHF
TRBJ2-3,TRBV7-2,-,-,TGTGCCAGCAGCTTAGTCCTCTGGCGGGGGACAACAGATACGCAGTATTTT,CASSLVLWRGTTDTQYF
TRBJ2-3,TRBV4-2,-,TRBD2,TGTGCCAGCAGCCAAGAGAACCTAGCGGGAGTGGGAGCAGATACGCAGTATTTT,CASSQENLAGVGADTQYF
TRBJ1-6,TRBV19,-,-,TGTGCCAGTAGTCCTCGACAGGAGAATTCACCCCTCCACTTT,CASSPRQENSPLHF
TRBJ1-1,TRBV9,-,-,TGTGCCAGCAGCCATTCAGTCGGAGGGGACACTGAAGCTTTCTTT,CASSHSVGGDTEAFF
TRBJ2-7,TRBV9,once,-,TGTGCCAGCAGCGTAGGCCCAGGACTCTCCTACGAGCAGTACTTC,CASSVGPGLSYEQYF
TRBJ1-1,TRBV5-5,once,-,TGTGCCAGCAGCTTGGTCCAGGGAGGAGTGACTGAAGCTTTCTTT,CASSLVQGGVTEAFF
TRBJ2-7,TRBV20-1,-,-,TGCAGTGCTCCTAATGGCTACGAGCAGTACTTC,CSAPNGYEQYF
TRBJ1-2,TRBV7-9,-,-,TGTGCCAGCAGCTTCCCCGACAGAAGTACAGACACCTTC,CASSFPDRSTDTF
TRBJ2-7,TRBV28,-,-,TGTGCCAGCAGTTTATCTTATCGAATAATTCGGTCCACAGACATCTACGAGCAGTACTTC,CASSLSYRIIRSTDIYEQYF
TRBJ1-3,TRBV9,-,TRBD1,TGTGCCAGCAGCTCCCGGGACAGGGGGCGTTCGGGTTCTGGAAACACCATATATTTT,CASSSRDRGRSGSGNTIYF
TRBJ2-6,TRBV19,-,TRBD1,TGTGCCAGTACTGGGACAGTGTACCCGCCAGCCAACGTCCTGACTTTC,CASTGTVYPPANVLTF